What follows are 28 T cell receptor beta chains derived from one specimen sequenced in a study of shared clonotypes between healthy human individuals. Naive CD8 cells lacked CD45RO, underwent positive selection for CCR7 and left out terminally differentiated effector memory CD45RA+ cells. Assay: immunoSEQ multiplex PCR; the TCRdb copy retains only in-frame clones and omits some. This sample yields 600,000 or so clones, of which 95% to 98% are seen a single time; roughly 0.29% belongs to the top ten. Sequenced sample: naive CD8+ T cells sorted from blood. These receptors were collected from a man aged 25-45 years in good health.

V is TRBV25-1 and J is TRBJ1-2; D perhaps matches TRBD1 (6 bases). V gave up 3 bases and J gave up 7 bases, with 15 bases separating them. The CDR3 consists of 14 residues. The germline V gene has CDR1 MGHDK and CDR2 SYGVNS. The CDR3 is CASSDAGTISGYTF. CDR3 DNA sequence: TGTGCCAGCAGTGATGCCGGGACAATCAGTGGCTACACCTTC.

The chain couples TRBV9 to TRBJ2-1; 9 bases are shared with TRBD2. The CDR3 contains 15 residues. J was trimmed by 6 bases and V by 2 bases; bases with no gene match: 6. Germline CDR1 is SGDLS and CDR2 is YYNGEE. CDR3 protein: CASSVGTSRGNEQFF. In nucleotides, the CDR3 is TGTGCCAGCAGCGTCGGGACTAGCCGCGGCAATGAGCAGTTCTTC.

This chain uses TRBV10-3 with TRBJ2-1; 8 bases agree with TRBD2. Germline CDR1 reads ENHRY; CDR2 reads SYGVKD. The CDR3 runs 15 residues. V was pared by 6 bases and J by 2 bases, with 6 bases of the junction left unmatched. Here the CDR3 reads CAIRRAGVAYNEQFF. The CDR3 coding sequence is TGTGCCATCAGACGAGCGGGAGTTGCCTACAATGAGCAGTTCTTC.

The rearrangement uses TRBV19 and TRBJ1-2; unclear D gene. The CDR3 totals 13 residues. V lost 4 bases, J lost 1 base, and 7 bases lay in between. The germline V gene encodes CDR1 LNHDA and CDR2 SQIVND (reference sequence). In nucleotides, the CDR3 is TGTGCCAGTAGTAGACACATTAACTATGGCTACACCTTC. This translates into CASSRHINYGYTF.

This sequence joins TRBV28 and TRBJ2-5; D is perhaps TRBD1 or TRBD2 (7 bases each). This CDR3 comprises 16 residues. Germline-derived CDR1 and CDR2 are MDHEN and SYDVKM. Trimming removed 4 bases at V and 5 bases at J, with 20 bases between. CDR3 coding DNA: TGTGCCAGCAGTTCCAGGGGAGGGGGCAGAATGGAGACCCAGTACTTC. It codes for CASSSRGGGRMETQYF.

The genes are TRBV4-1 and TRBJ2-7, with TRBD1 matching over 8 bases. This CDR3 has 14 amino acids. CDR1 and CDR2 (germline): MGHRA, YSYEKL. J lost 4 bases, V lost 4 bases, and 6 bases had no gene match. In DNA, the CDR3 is TGCGCCAGCAGCCCCCGACAGGGGCAGTACGAGCAGTACTTC. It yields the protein CASSPRQGQYEQYF.

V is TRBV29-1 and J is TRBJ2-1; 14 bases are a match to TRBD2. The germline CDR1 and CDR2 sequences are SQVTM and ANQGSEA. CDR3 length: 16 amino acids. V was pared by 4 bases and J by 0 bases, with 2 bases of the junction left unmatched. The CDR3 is CSVGGTSGSSYNEQFF. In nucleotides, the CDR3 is TGCAGCGTTGGAGGGACTAGCGGGAGCTCCTACAATGAGCAGTTCTTC.

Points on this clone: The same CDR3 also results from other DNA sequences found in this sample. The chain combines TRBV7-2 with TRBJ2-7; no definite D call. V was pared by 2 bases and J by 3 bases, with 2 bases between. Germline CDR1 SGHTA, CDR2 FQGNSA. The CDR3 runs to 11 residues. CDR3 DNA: TGTGCCAGCAGCTTAAACTACGAGCAGTACTTC. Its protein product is CASSLNYEQYF.

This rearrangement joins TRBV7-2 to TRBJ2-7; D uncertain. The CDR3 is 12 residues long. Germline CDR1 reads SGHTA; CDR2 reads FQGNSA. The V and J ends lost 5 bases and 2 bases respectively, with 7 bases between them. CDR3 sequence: CASSPLTYEQYF. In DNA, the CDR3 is TGTGCCAGCAGCCCCTTAACCTACGAGCAGTACTTC.

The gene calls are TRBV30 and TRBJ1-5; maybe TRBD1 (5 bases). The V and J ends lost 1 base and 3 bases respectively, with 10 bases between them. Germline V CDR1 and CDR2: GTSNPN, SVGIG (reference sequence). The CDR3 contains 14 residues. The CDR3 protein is CAWSAGLFNQPQHF. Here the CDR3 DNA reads TGTGCCTGGAGTGCAGGGTTATTCAATCAGCCCCAGCATTTT.

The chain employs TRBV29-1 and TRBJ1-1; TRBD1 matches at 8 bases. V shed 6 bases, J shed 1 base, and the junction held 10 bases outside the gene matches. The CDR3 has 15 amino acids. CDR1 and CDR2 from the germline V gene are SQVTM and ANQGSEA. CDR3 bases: TGCAGCGTCTATGCACAGGGGGTCGGGAACACTGAAGCTTTCTTT. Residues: CSVYAQGVGNTEAFF.

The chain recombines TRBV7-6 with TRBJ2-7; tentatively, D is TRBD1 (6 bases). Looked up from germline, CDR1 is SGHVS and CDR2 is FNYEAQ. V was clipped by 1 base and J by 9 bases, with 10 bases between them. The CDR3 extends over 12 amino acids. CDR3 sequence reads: CASSLEGEGQYF. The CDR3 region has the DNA TGTGCCAGCAGCTTAGAGGGGGAAGGGCAGTACTTC. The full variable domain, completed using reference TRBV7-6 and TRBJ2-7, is GAGVSQSPRYKVTKRGQDVALRCDPISGHVSLYWYRQALGQGPEFLTYFNYEAQQDKSGLPNDRFSAERPEGSISTLTIQRTEQRDSAMYRCASSLEGEGQYFGPGTRLTVT.

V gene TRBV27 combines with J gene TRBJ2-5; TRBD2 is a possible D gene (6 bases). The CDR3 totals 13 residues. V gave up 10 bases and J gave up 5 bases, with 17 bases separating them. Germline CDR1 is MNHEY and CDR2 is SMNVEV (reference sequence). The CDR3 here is CATSTSWGETQYF. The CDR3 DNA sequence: TGTGCCACCTCGACTAGTTGGGGGGAGACCCAGTACTTC.

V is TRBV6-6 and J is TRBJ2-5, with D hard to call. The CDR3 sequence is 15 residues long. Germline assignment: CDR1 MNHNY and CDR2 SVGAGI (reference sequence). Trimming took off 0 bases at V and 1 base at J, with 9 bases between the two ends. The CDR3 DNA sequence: TGTGCCAGCAGTTACTCGCTGGACGGCCAAGAGACCCAGTACTTC. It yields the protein CASSYSLDGQETQYF.

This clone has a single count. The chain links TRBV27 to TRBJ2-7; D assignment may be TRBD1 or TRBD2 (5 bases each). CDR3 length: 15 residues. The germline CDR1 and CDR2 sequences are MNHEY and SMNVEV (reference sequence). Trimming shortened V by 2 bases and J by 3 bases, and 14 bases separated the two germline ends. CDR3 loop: CASSLLRGVGYEQYF. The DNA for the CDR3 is TGTGCCAGCAGTTTACTAAGAGGGGTTGGCTACGAGCAGTACTTC.

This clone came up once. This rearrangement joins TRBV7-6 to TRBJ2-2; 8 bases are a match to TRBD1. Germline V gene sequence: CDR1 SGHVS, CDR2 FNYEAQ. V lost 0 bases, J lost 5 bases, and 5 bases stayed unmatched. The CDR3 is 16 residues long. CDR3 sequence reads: CASSLARTGHTGELFF. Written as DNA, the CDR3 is TGTGCCAGCAGCTTAGCTAGGACAGGGCATACCGGGGAGCTGTTTTTT.

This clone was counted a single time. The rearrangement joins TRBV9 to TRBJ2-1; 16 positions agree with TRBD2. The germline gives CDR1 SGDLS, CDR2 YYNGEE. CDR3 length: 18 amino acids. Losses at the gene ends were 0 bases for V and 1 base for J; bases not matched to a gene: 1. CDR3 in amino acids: CASSVGGLAGGSYNEQFF. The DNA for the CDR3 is TGTGCCAGCAGCGTAGGGGGACTAGCGGGAGGGTCCTACAATGAGCAGTTCTTC.

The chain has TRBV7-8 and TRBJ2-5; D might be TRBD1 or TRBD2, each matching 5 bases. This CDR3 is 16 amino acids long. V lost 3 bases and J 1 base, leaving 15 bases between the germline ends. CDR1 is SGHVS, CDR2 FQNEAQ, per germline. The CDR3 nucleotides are TGTGCCAGCAGCTTCTACCCCTCGGGGCTCCAAGAGACCCAGTACTTC. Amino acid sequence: CASSFYPSGLQETQYF.

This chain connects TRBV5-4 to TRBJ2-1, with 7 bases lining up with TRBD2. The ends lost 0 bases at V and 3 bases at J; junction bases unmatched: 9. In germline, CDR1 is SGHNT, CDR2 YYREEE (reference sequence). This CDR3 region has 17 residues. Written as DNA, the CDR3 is TGTGCCAGCAGCTTGGTGGCCGGGAGGTTACTCTACAATGAGCAGTTCTTC. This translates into CASSLVAGRLLYNEQFF.

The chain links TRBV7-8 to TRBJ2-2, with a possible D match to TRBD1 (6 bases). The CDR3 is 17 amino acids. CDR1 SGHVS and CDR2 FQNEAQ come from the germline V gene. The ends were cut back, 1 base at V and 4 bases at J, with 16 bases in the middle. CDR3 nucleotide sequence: TGTGCCAGCAGCTTAGGGATTACGATGGGGGCCACCGGGGAGCTGTTTTTT. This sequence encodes CASSLGITMGATGELFF.

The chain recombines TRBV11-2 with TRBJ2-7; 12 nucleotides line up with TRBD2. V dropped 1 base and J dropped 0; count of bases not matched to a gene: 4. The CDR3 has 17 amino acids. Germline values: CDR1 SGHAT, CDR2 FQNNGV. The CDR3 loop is CASSLAATSGSSYEQYF. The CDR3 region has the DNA TGTGCCAGCAGCTTAGCGGCGACTAGCGGGAGCTCCTACGAGCAGTACTTC.

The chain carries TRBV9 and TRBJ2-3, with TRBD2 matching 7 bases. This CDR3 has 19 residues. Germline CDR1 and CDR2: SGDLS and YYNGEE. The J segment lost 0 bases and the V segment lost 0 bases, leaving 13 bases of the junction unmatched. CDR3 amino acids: CASSVEFGASGLSTDTQYF. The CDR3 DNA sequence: TGTGCCAGCAGCGTAGAGTTTGGGGCTAGCGGACTTAGCACAGATACGCAGTATTTT.

In nucleotides, the CDR3 is TGCGCCAGCAGCTTTAAGACAGGGGGCTATGACGAGCAGTACTTC. It encodes CASSFKTGGYDEQYF. The chain joins TRBV5-1 to TRBJ2-7, with TRBD1 matching over 10 bases. CDR3 length: 15 amino acids. Germline V gene sequence: CDR1 SGHRS, CDR2 YFSETQ. V was pared by 2 bases and J by 5 bases, with 7 bases of the junction left unmatched.

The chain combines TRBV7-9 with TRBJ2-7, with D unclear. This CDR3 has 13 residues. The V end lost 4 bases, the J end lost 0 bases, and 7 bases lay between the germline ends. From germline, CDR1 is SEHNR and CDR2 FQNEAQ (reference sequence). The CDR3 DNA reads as TGTGCCAGCAGCTCCAGCAGCTCCTACGAGCAGTACTTC. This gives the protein CASSSSSSYEQYF. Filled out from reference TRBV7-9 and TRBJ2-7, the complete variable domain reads DTGVSQNPRHKITKRGQNVTFRCDPISEHNRLYWYRQTLGQGPEFLTYFQNEAQLEKSRLLSDRFSAERPKGSFSTLEIQRTEQGDSAMYLCASSSSSSYEQYFGPGTRLTVT.

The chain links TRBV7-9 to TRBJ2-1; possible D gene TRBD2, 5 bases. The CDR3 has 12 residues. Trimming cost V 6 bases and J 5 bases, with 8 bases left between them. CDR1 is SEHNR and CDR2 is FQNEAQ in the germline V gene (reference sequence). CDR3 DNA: TGTGCCAGCAGACTAGGTGACAATGAGCAGTTCTTC. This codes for CASRLGDNEQFF.

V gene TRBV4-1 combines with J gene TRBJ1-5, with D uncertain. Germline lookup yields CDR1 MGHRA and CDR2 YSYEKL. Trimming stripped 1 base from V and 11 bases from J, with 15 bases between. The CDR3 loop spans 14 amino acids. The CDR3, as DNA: TGCGCCAGCAGCCAAGCTTGGGATCCGCGGTCCCAGCATTTT. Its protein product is CASSQAWDPRSQHF.

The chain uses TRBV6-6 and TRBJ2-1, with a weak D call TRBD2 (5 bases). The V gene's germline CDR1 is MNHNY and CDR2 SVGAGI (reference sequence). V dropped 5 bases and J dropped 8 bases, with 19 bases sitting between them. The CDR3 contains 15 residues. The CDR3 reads CASSPSGLRQHEQFF. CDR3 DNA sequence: TGTGCCAGCAGTCCTTCGGGGTTGCGGCAGCATGAGCAGTTCTTC.

Here the CDR3 reads CASSQRGGREKLFF. DNA for the CDR3: TGTGCCAGCAGCCAGAGAGGGGGGCGTGAAAAACTGTTTTTT. The rearrangement joins TRBV5-6 to TRBJ1-4; possible D gene TRBD1, 6 bases. Looked up from germline, CDR1 is SGHDT and CDR2 is YYEEEE. V was shortened by 4 bases and J by 7 bases, with 14 bases between the two germline ends. The CDR3 is made up of 14 amino acids.